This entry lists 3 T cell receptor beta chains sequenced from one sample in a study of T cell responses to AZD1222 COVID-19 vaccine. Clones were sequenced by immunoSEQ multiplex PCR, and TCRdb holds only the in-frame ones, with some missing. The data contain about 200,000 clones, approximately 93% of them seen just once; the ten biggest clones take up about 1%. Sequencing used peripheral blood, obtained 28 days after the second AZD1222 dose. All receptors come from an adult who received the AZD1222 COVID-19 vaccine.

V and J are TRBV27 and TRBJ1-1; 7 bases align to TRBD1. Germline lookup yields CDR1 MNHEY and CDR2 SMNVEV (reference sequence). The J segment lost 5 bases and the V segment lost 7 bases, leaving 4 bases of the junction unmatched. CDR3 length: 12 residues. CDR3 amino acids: CASIEQGTEAFF. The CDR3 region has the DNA TGTGCCAGCATCGAACAGGGGACTGAAGCTTTCTTT.

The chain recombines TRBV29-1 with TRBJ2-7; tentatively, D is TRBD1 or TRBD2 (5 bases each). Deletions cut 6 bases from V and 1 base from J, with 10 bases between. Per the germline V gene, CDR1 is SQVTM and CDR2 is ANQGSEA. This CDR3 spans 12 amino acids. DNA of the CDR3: TGCAGCGTGGGGGATTTGTCCTACGAGCAGTACTTC. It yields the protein CSVGDLSYEQYF.

The CDR3 DNA follows: TGTGCCAGCAGCCAGAGCAATCAGCCCCAGCATTTT. Protein: CASSQSNQPQHF. The rearrangement joins TRBV14 to TRBJ1-5, with D unresolved. This CDR3 is built from 12 residues. The germline V gene encodes CDR1 SGHDN and CDR2 FVKESK. V lost 3 bases and J 1 base, leaving 1 base between the germline ends.